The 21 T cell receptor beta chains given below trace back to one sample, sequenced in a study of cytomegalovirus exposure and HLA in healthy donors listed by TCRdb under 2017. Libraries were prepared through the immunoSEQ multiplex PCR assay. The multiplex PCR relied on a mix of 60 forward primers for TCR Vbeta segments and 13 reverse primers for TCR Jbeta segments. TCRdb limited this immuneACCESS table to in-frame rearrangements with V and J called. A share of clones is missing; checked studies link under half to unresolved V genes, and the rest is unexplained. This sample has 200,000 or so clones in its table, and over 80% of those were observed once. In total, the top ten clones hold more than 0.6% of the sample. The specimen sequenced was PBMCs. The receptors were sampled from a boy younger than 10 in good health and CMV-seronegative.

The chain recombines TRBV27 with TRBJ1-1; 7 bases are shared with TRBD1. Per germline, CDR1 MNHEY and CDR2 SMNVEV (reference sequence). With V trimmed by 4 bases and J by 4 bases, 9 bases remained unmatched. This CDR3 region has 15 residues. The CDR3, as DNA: TGTGCCAGCAGTTCCTACCCTGACAGGGCCACTGAAGCTTTCTTT. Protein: CASSSYPDRATEAFF.

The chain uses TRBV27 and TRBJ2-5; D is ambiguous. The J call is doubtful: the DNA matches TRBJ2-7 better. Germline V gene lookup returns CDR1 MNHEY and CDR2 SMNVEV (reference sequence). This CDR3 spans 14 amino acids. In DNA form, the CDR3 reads TGTGCCAGCAGTTTCTCCCGAAAAGCCTACGAGCAGTACTTC. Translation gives CASSFSRKAYEQYF.

The CDR3 here is CASSVDGTGYYNEQFF. CDR3 sequence (DNA): TGTGCCAGCAGCGTAGACGGGACAGGGTACTACAATGAGCAGTTCTTC. The J gene is TRBJ2-1, the V gene TRBV9, with 9 bases aligning to TRBD1. Germline CDR1 SGDLS, CDR2 YYNGEE. J was trimmed by 3 bases and V by 0 bases; bases with no gene match: 4. The CDR3 covers 16 residues.

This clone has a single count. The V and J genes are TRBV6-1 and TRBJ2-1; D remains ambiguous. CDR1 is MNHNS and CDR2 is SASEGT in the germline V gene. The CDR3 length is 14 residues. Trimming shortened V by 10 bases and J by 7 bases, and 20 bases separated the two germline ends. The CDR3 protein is CATNNDYSSNEQFF. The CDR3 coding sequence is TGTGCCACCAATAACGATTACTCCTCTAATGAGCAGTTCTTC.

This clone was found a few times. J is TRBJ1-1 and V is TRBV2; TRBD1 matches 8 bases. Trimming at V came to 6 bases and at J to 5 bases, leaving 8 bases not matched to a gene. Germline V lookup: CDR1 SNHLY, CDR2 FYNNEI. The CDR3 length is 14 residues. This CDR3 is CASRALDRGTEAFF. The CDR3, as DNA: TGTGCCAGCAGGGCATTAGACAGGGGAACTGAAGCTTTCTTT.

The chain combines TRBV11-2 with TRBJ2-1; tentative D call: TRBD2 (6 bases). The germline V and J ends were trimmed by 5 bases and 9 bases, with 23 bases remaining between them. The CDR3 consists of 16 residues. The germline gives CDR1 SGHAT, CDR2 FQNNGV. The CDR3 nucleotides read TGTGCCAGCAGCCCAGCGGAGGGACCCTCCTTCGGTGAGCAGTTCTTC. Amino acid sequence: CASSPAEGPSFGEQFF. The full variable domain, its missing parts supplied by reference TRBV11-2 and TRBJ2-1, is EAGVAQSPRYKIIEKRQSVAFWCNPISGHATLYWYQQILGQGPKLLIQFQNNGVVDDSQLPKDRFSAERLKGVDSTLKIQPAKLEDSAVYLCASSPAEGPSFGEQFFGPGTRLTVL.

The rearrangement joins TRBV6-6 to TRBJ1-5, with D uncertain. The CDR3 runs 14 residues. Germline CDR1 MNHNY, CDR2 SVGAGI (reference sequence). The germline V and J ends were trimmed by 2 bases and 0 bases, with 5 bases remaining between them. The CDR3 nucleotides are TGTGCCAGCAGTTACCCGGTTAGCAATCAGCCCCAGCATTTT. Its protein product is CASSYPVSNQPQHF.

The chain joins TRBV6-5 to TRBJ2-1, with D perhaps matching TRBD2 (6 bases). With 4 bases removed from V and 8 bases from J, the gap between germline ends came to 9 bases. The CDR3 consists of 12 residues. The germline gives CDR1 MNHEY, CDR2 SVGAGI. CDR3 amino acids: CASSWSGYEQFF. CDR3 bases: TGTGCCAGCAGTTGGAGCGGGTATGAGCAGTTCTTC.

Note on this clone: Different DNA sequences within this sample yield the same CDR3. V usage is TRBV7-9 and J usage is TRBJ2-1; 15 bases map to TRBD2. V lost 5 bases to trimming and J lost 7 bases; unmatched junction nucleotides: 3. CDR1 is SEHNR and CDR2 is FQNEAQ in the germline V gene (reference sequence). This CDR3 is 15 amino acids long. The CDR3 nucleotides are TGTGCCAGCAGCCCGGGACTAGCGGGAGGTAATGAGCAGTTCTTC. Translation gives CASSPGLAGGNEQFF.

The CDR3 DNA reads as TGTGCCAGCAGCCCGGACAGGTCGGGGGAAAAACTGTTTTTT. Encoded protein: CASSPDRSGEKLFF. The chain carries TRBV7-9 and TRBJ1-4; 7 bases match TRBD1. The CDR3 covers 14 residues. Germline CDR1 and CDR2: SEHNR and FQNEAQ (reference sequence). V was clipped by 5 bases and J by 8 bases; unmatched bases: 8.

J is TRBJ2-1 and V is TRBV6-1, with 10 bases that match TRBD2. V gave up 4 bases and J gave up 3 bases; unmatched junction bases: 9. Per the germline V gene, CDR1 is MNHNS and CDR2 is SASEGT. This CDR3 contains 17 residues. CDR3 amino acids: CASSGLAGGADYNEQFF. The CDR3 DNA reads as TGTGCCAGCAGTGGACTAGCGGGCGGGGCCGACTACAATGAGCAGTTCTTC.

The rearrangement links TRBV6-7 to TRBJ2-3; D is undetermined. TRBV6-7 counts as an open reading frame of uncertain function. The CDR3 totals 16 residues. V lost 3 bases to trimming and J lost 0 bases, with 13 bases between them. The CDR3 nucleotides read TGTGCCAGCAGTTATAATGCGGCTACTAGCACAGATACGCAGTATTTT. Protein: CASSYNAATSTDTQYF.

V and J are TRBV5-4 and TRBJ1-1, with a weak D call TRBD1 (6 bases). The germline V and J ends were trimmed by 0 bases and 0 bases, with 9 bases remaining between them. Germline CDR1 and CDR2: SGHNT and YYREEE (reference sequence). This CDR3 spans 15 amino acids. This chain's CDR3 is CASSLVGDMNTEAFF. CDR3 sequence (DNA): TGTGCCAGCAGCTTGGTAGGGGACATGAACACTGAAGCTTTCTTT.

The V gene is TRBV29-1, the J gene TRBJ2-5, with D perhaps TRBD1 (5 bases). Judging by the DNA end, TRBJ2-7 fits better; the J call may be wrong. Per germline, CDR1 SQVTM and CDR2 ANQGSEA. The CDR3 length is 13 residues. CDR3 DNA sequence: TGCAGCGTTACACCCACAGGAACCTACGAGCAGTACTTC. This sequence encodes CSVTPTGTYEQYF.

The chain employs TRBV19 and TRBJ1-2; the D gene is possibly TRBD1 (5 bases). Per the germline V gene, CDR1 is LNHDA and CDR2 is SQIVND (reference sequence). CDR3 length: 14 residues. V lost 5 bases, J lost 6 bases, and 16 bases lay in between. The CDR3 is CASSSTDQGNGYTF. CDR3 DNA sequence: TGTGCCAGTAGTTCAACGGACCAGGGTAATGGCTACACCTTC. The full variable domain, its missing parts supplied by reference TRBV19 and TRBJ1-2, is DGGITQSPKYLFRKEGQNVTLSCEQNLNHDAMYWYRQDPGQGLRLIYYSQIVNDFQKGDIAEGYSVSREKKESFPLTVTSAQKNPTAFYLCASSSTDQGNGYTFGSGTRLTVV.

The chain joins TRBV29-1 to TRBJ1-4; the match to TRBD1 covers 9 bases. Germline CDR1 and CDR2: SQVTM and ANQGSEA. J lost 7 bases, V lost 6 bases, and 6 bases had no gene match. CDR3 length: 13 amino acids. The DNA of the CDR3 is TGCAGCGTGTGCGTGGACAGGGGTGAAAAACTGTTTTTT. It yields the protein CSVCVDRGEKLFF.

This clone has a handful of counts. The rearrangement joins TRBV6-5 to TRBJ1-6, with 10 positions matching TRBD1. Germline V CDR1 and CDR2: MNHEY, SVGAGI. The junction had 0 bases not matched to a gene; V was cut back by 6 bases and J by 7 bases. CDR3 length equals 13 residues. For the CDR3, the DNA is TGTGCCAGCAGGGGACAGGGGAATTCACCCCTCCACTTT. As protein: CASRGQGNSPLHF.

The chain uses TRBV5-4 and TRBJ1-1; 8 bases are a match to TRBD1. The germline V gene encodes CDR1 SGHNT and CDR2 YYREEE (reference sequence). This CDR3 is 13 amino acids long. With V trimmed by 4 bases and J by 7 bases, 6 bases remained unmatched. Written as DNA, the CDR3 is TGTGCCAGCAGCGCTCAGGGGGCGGGTGAAGCTTTCTTT. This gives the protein CASSAQGAGEAFF.

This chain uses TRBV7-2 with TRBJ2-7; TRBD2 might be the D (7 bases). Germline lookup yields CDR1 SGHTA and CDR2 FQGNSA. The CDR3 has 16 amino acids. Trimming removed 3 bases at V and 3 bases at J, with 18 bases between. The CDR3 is CASSLGTGGGIYEQYF. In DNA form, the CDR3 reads TGTGCCAGCAGCTTGGGTACGGGGGGCGGGATCTACGAGCAGTACTTC.

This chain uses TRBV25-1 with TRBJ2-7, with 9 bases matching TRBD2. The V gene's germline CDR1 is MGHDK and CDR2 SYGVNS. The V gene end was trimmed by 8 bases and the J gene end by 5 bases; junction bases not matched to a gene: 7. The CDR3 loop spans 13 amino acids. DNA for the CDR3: TGTGCCAGCGGGCGGGAGGGCCGCGACGAGCAGTACTTC. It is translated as CASGREGRDEQYF.

The CDR3 DNA reads TGTGCCAGTATCTCCACAGGTTGGGAAATGGTCACTGAAGCTTTCTTT. Translation: CASISTGWEMVTEAFF. J is TRBJ1-1 and V is TRBV19, with a possible D match to TRBD1 (5 bases). Germline V gene data show CDR1 as LNHDA and CDR2 as SQIVND (reference sequence). The CDR3 has 16 residues. V was shortened by 7 bases and J by 4 bases, with 22 bases between the two germline ends. Full variable domain (remainder filled in from reference TRBV19 and TRBJ1-1): DGGITQSPKYLFRKEGQNVTLSCEQNLNHDAMYWYRQDPGQGLRLIYYSQIVNDFQKGDIAEGYSVSREKKESFPLTVTSAQKNPTAFYLCASISTGWEMVTEAFFGQGTRLTVV.